This T cell receptor beta chain was identified in a study of CD8 T cells in ankylosing spondylitis (dated by TCRdb to about 2017). About the study as a whole: T cell receptor beta repertoires were profiled in healthy donors and ankylosing spondylitis patients so that disease-linked TCR variants could be found. Peripheral blood samples were taken, and synovial fluid was additionally collected from ankylosing spondylitis patients. In total, the full study cohort was made up of roughly 110 healthy donors and 25 or so ankylosing spondylitis patients. Overall results and qualifications from the work: Blood from ankylosing spondylitis patients appeared to be characterized by a TCR beta motif composed of about eight highly homologous amino acid variants. The disease-linked clones had a CD8+ phenotype and were found at relatively low frequencies in peripheral blood. Some motif variants were previously reported in synovial fluid and blood of reactive arthritis patients, suggesting common disease-initiation mechanisms. The disease-linked clones were reported as significantly enriched in matched synovial fluid samples from ankylosing spondylitis patients.

Concerning this clonotype: Its antigen remains unidentified. No qualities accompany the bases; no much larger clone lies one base away.

Sequenced using an Illumina HiSeq 2500. TCR beta libraries were prepared by quantitative 5'-RACE with molecular barcodes. The paper's data handling went like this. A new computational method, built on a probabilistic model of VDJ rearrangement, was used to identify disease-linked TCR variants. TCRdb reprocessing: public reads trimmed at Q25 with fastp, clones called with MiXCR, in-frame beta chains kept. Rows are combined by CDR3 protein, so each entry shows the most common genes and DNA. These V and J calls are TCRdb output, not the study's own analysis. Recorded for this sample are just over 300,000 distinct CDR3 sequences; less than 25% of them occurred a single time. The ten largest account for about 3.5% of the sample. V and J lose 3 bases and 7 bases, and a span of 8 bases separates them. Its CDR3 holds 12 amino acids, cysteine through phenylalanine. Just CDR3 DNA is preserved here, 36 bases in frame from base 1. CDR1 and CDR2 (SGHRS, YFSETQ) derive from the germline V gene.

This receptor was taken from a female donor with ankylosing spondylitis or in good health (not recorded which). The sample comprised blood, either unsorted or a sorted T cell fraction (not recorded which). The chain links TRBV5-1 with TRBJ2-1; the D segment cannot be called with confidence. The CDR3 loop reads CASSYPTNEQFF. The DNA sequence is TGCGCCAGCAGCTACCCGACAAATGAGCAGTTCTTC.